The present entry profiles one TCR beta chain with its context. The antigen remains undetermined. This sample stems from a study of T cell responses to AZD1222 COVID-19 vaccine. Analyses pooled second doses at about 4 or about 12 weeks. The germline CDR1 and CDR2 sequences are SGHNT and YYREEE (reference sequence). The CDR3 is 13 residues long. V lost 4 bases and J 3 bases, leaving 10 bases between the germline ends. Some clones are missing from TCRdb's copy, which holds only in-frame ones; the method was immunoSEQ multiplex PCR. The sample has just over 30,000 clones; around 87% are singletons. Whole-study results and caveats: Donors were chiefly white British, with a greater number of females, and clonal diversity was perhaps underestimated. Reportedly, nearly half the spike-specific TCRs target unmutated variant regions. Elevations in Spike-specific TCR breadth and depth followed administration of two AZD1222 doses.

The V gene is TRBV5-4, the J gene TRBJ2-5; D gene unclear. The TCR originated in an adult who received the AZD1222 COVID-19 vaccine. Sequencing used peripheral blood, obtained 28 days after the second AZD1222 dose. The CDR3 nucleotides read TGTGCCAGCAGCGGTGCCGCTGAAGAGACCCAGTACTTC. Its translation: CASSGAAEETQYF.